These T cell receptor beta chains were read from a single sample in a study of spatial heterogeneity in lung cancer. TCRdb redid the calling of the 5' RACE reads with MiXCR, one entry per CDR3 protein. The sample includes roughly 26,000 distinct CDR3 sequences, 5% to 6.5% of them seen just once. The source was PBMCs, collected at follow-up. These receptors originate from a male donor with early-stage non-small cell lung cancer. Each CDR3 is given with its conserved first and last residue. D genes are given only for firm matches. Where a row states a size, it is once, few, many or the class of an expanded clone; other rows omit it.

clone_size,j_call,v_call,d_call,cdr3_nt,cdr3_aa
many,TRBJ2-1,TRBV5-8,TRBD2,TGTGCCAGCAGCTACGAGGCTAGCGGGAGAGCTGGCTACAATGAGCAGTTCTTC,CASSYEASGRAGYNEQFF
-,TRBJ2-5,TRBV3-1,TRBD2,TGTGCCAGCAGCCCCGGGCTAGCGGGGTGGGAGACCCAGTACTTC,CASSPGLAGWETQYF
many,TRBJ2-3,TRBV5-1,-,TGCGCCAGCAGCTTGACGGGGGGCTCCACAGATACGCAGTATTTT,CASSLTGGSTDTQYF
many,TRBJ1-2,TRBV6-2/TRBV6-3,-,TGTGCCAGCAGTCTCCGGACAGTTCTTGGCTACACCTTC,CASSLRTVLGYTF
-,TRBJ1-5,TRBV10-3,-,TGTGCCATCAGTGACCAGGACCTCAATCAGCCCCAGCATTTT,CAISDQDLNQPQHF
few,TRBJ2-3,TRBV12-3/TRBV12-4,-,TGTGCCAGCAGTCATGGGGGGACAGATACGCAGTATTTT,CASSHGGTDTQYF
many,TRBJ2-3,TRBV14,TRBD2,TGTGCCAGCAGCCCCGGACTAGCGCTACGCACAGATACGCAGTATTTT,CASSPGLALRTDTQYF
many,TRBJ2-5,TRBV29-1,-,TGCAGCGTTGAAGTAGTCTCCACAGACCCTATGTACTTC,CSVEVVSTDPMYF
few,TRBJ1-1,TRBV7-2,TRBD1,TGTGCCAGCAGACCGGGACAGGGCGCTGAAGCTTTCTTT,CASRPGQGAEAFF
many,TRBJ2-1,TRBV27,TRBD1,TGTGCCAGCAGAAAGGACAGGGGCGCAAACAATGAGCAGTTCTTC,CASRKDRGANNEQFF
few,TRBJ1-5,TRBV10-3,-,TGTGCCATCAGTGATGGGGACGGCAATCAGCCCCAGCATTTT,CAISDGDGNQPQHF
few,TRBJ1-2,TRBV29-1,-,TGCAGCGTTGAGGACGCAGGGTATGGCTACACCTTC,CSVEDAGYGYTF
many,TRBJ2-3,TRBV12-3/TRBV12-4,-,TGTGCCAGCAGTTTAAGACCAGATACGCAGTATTTT,CASSLRPDTQYF
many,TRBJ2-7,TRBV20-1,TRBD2,TGCAGTGCTAGAGAAGCGCGGGACTACTACGAGCAGTACTTC,CSAREARDYYEQYF
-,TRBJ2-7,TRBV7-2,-,TGTGCCAGCAGCAGCCTCGACAGGTTTCCGATTAGATCCTACGAGCAGTACTTC,CASSSLDRFPIRSYEQYF
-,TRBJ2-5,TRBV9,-,TGTGCCAGCAGCGAGGGCAGGGTCGACGGAGAGACCCAGTACTTC,CASSEGRVDGETQYF
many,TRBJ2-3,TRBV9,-,TGTGCCAGCAGCGAGCCTTGGGCTGATACGCAGTATTTT,CASSEPWADTQYF
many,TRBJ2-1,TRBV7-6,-,TGTGCCAGCAGCTTAGACCCAAATGAGCAGTTCTTC,CASSLDPNEQFF
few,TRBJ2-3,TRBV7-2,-,TGTGCCAGCAGCTCCCATGGCGGAGGGGTCACAGATACGCAGTATTTT,CASSSHGGGVTDTQYF
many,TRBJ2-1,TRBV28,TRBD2,TGTGCCAGCAGCTCGCTGGCGGGAGGGCCAAATGAGCAGTTCTTC,CASSSLAGGPNEQFF
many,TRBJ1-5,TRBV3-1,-,TGTGCCAGCAGCCAAGATCTTGGGGGCGCGGGACAGCCCCAGCATTTT,CASSQDLGGAGQPQHF
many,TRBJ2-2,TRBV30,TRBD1,TGTGCCTGGACTCTGACAGGGCTTACCGGGGAGCTGTTTTTT,CAWTLTGLTGELFF
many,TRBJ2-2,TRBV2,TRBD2,TGTGCCAGCAGCTGGACTAGCGGGGGCTACGGGGAGCTGTTTTTT,CASSWTSGGYGELFF
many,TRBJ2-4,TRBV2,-,TGTGCCAGCAGATACAGGGCCAAAAACATTCAGTACTTC,CASRYRAKNIQYF
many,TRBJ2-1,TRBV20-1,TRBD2,TGCAGTGCTAGGCGACTAGCGGCTTACAATGAGCAGTTCTTC,CSARRLAAYNEQFF
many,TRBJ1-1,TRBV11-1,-,TGTGCCAGCAGCCCCAGAATGAACACTGAAGCTTTCTTT,CASSPRMNTEAFF
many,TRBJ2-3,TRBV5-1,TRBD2,TGCGCCAGCAGCTTGGTAGCGGGTTCGGGAACGCAGTATTTT,CASSLVAGSGTQYF
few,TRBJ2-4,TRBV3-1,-,TGTGCCAGCAGCCAAGGGGCAGGGGCCAAAAACATTCAGTACTTC,CASSQGAGAKNIQYF
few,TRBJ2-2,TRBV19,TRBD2,TGTGCCAGTAGTATCAGGACTAGCGGGAGCTCCACCGGGGAGCTGTTTTTT,CASSIRTSGSSTGELFF
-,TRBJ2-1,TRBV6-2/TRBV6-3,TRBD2,TGTGCCAACAGTCTTCTAGCGGGGGGTTACAATGAGCAGTTCTTC,CANSLLAGGYNEQFF
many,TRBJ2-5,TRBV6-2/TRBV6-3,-,TGTGCCAGCAGAGCCGCCGGGACACTGAGAGCTCCGGAGACCCAGTACTTC,CASRAAGTLRAPETQYF
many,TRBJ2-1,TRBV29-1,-,TGCAGCGTCGCCGACAACTACAATGAGCAGTTCTTC,CSVADNYNEQFF
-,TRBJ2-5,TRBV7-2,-,TGTGCCAGCAGCTTAGCTCTCGAGACCCAGTACTTC,CASSLALETQYF
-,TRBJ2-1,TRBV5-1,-,TGCGCCAGCAGCTTGGAGTCAGGGAATGATGAGCAGTTCTTC,CASSLESGNDEQFF
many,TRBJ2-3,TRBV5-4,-,TGTGCCAGCAGCTTGGGGGGCCTGGAGGGGCATACGCAGTATTTT,CASSLGGLEGHTQYF
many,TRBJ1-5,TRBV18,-,TGTGCCAGCTCACCTGTGGCTTCCGGCCAGCCCCAGCATTTT,CASSPVASGQPQHF
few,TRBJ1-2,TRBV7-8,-,TGTGCCAGCAGCTTAGGTCCGGGGGCTTATTCTGGCTACACCTTC,CASSLGPGAYSGYTF
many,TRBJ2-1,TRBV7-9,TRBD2,TGTGCCAGCAGCTCTCCCAGGCTAGCGGGAGGAGGGTTCTTC,CASSSPRLAGGGFF
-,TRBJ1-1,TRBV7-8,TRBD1,TGTGCCAGCAGGCGCCGGACAGGGATTCTTGAAGCTTTCTTT,CASRRRTGILEAFF
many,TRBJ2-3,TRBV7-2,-,TGTGCCAGCAGCTTAGGGGCAGACCCTAGCACAGATACGCAGTATTTT,CASSLGADPSTDTQYF
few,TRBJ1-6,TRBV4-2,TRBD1,TGTGCCAGCAGCCAAAAGCAGGGGGTTAATTCACCCCTCCACTTT,CASSQKQGVNSPLHF
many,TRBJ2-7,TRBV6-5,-,TGTGCCAGCAGTTCCGGGACTCCCTCCTACGAGCAGTACTTC,CASSSGTPSYEQYF
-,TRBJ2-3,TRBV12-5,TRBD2,TGTGCTAGTGGTTCCGGGACTAGCGGGAGGGCAGATACGCAGTATTTT,CASGSGTSGRADTQYF
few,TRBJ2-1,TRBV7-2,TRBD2,TGTGCCAGCAGCCCCGACTCTAGCGGCTACAATGAGCAGTTCTTC,CASSPDSSGYNEQFF
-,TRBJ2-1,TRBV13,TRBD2,TGTGCCAGCAGCTTAGAAGGTCTAGCGGAGTACAATGAGCAGTTCTTC,CASSLEGLAEYNEQFF
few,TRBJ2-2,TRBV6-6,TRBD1,TGTGCCAGCAGTCTACAGGGGCGAAACACCGGGGAGCTGTTTTTT,CASSLQGRNTGELFF
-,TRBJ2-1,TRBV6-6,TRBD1,TGTGCCAGCAGTTACGAGGCGGGACAGGGAAACAATGAGCAGTTCTTC,CASSYEAGQGNNEQFF
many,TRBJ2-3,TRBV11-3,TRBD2,TGTGCCAGCAGCGTCGGGACTAGCGGTAGCACAGATACGCAGTATTTT,CASSVGTSGSTDTQYF
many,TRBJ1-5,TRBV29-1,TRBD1,TGCAGCGTTGCACAGGGGAATCAGCCCCAGCATTTT,CSVAQGNQPQHF
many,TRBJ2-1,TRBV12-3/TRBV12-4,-,TGTGCCAGCAGTTTAGACTACCTTGAGCAGTTCTTC,CASSLDYLEQFF
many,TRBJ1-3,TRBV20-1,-,TGCAGTGCTAGAGATGGCCACACCATATATTTT,CSARDGHTIYF
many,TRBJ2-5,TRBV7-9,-,TGTGCCAGCAGGTCCTCTGGGTGGGCAGACCAAGAGACCCAGTACTTC,CASRSSGWADQETQYF
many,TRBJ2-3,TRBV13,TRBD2,TGTGCCAGCAGCTTAGAGTCCCTAGCGGGCCCGGGGGATACGCAGTATTTT,CASSLESLAGPGDTQYF